This T cell receptor beta chain was profiled in a study of blood T cell repertoires in COVID-19. Background on the study: Sites across the United States, Italy and Spain contributed samples from acute and convalescent COVID-19. The cDNA or gDNA used as material had been derived from T cells, B-cell-depleted T cells, or PBMCs.

Data came from immunoSEQ multiplex PCR; TCRdb stores just in-frame clones and leaves some out. The table lists roughly 200,000 clones, roughly 86% of them singletons. Trimming stripped 4 bases from V and 4 bases from J, with 11 bases between. Germline values: CDR1 SGHAT, CDR2 FQNNGV. This CDR3 spans 14 amino acids. The age range of participants was 18 to 89 years, with residence in about two dozen US areas. Each participant's cohort was designated according to participant-reported clinical history. The TCR originated in a woman aged 30 to 39 who had recovered from COVID-19. The specimen was PBMCs or T cells enriched from blood (not recorded which). V gene TRBV11-2 combines with J gene TRBJ2-1; D not certain. DNA of the CDR3: TGTGCCAGCAGCTCAGAGCGACAATACAATGAGCAGTTCTTC. It is translated as CASSSERQYNEQFF.